This is a list of T cell receptor beta chains from one sample in a study of human T cells and chemical hapten exposure. One entry per CDR3 protein results from TCRdb running MiXCR on the RACE reads. The table includes about 30,000 distinct CDR3 sequences, 5% to 6% detected once. Specimen: whole blood, collected in connection with sensitization to the hapten diphenylcyclopropenone (DPC). These receptors all come from a man younger than 45 with alopecia areata. Some clones in this sample may be carry-over from other donors' samples. Each CDR3 is given with its conserved first and last residue. The D gene is left open where the match is weak. Clone size reads once, few, many, or a class if the clone is expanded.

j_call | v_call | d_call | clone_size | cdr3_nt | cdr3_aa
TRBJ2-5 | TRBV11-2 | NA | many | TGTGCCAGCAGCTTAGATCAAGAGACCCAGTACTTC | CASSLDQETQYF
TRBJ2-5 | TRBV20-1 | TRBD2 | many | TGCAGTGCTTTAGCTAGCGGGAGGTTGGAGACCCAGTACTTC | CSALASGRLETQYF
TRBJ1-2 | TRBV20-1 | NA | many | TGCAGTGCCGGCGGGCGAGCTGGGAGCTATGGCTACACCTTC | CSAGGRAGSYGYTF
TRBJ1-1 | TRBV29-1 | NA | many | TGCAGCGGCCAGAACACTGAAGCTTTCTTT | CSGQNTEAFF
TRBJ1-5 | TRBV7-9 | TRBD1 | many | TGTGCCAGCAGCTTAGACAGGGGGGATCAGCCCCAGCATTTT | CASSLDRGDQPQHF
TRBJ2-7 | TRBV7-2 | NA | many | TGTGCCAGCAGCTCCCCGACGGGAGCAGTGTACGAGCAGTACTTC | CASSSPTGAVYEQYF
TRBJ1-6 | TRBV10-2 | TRBD1 | many | TGCGCCAGCAGTGGAGACAGGGGTTCACCCCTCCACTTT | CASSGDRGSPLHF
TRBJ2-7 | TRBV18 | NA | many | TGTGCCAGCTCACCCAAAGACCGCTTAGAGCAGTACTTC | CASSPKDRLEQYF
TRBJ2-5 | TRBV9 | TRBD2 | many | TGTGCCAGCAACGAGCGGGGGCTCTCCCAAGAGACCCAGTACTTC | CASNERGLSQETQYF
TRBJ2-2 | TRBV30 | NA | many | TGTGCCTGCGCCGGGATTTCGAACACCGGGGAGCTGTTTTTT | CACAGISNTGELFF
TRBJ2-2 | TRBV5-1 | NA | many | TGCGCCAGCAGCTTGTCTATTCGCGGGGACACCGGGGAGCTGTTTTTT | CASSLSIRGDTGELFF
TRBJ2-1 | TRBV20-1 | TRBD2 | many | TGCAGTGCCGTCAGCCGTCTAGCGGGAGGTTACAATGAGCAGTTCTTC | CSAVSRLAGGYNEQFF
TRBJ2-5 | TRBV5-1 | TRBD2 | many | TGCGCCAGCACCGGGGGTAGCGGGGGTCCAGAGACCCAGTACTTC | CASTGGSGGPETQYF
TRBJ1-2 | TRBV27 | NA | many | TGTGCCAGCAGTTTATCGAAAGGGCTGGGTGGCTACACCTTC | CASSLSKGLGGYTF